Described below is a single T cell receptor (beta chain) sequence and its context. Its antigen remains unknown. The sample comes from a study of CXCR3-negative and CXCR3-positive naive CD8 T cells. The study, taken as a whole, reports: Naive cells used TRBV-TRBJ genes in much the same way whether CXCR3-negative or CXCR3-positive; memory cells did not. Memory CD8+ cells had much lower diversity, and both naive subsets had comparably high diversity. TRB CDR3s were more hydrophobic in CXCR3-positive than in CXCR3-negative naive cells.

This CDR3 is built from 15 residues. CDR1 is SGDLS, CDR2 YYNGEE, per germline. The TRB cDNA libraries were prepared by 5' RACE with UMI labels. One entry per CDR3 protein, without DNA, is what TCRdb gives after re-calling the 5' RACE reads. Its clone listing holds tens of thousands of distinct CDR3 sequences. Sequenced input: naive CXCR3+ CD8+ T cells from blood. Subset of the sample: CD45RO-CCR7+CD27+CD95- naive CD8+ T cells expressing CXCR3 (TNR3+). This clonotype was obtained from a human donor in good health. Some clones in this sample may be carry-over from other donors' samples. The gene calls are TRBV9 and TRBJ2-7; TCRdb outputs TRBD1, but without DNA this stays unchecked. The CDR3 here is CASSPHGTGIYEQYF.